The rows below give T cell receptor beta chains drawn from one sample of a study of blood T cell repertoires in COVID-19. Sequencing used immunoSEQ multiplex PCR; TCRdb keeps in-frame clones, though not all of them. The sample includes roughly 120,000 clones, around four fifths of them seen just once. Sequencing was performed on peripheral blood. The receptors originated from a man between 65 and 85 years old with acute or convalescent COVID-19. Each CDR3 is given with its conserved first and last residue. The D gene is left open where the match is weak. The listing skips clone size in some rows; elsewhere it reads once, few, many or a size class.

d_call	clone_size	v_call	j_call	cdr3_nt	cdr3_aa
NA	NA	TRBV11-1	TRBJ1-1	TGTGCCAGCAGCTTGGTTTCGGGGTACACTGAAGCTTTCTTT	CASSLVSGYTEAFF
TRBD2	NA	TRBV7-3	TRBJ2-3	TGTGCCAGCAGCTATCCCACCGCCGGGGGGATGCAGTATTTT	CASSYPTAGGMQYF
NA	NA	TRBV3-1/TRBV3-2	TRBJ1-2	TGTGCCAGCAGCCTCGGCTATGGCTACACCTTC	CASSLGYGYTF
TRBD1	NA	TRBV19	TRBJ1-2	TGTGCCAGTAGCGGACAGGGGGAGGATGGCTACACCTTC	CASSGQGEDGYTF
NA	NA	TRBV6-5	TRBJ1-3	TGTGCCAGTGAGAGTTCTGGAAACACCATATATTTT	CASESSGNTIYF
NA	NA	TRBV6-5	TRBJ1-1	TGTGCCAGCAGTTACTCTGACAGACTTGAAGCTTTCTTT	CASSYSDRLEAFF
NA	NA	TRBV5-5	TRBJ1-1	TGTGCCAGCAGCTCTCGAGCACAGGGGAACACTGAAGCTTTCTTT	CASSSRAQGNTEAFF
TRBD2	NA	TRBV7-3	TRBJ2-1	TGTGCCAGCAGCCCCAGGCTAGCGGGACACAATGAGCAGTTCTTC	CASSPRLAGHNEQFF
TRBD1	NA	TRBV19	TRBJ2-5	TGTGCCAGCGAGGGACAGGGGATTGGAGAGACCCAGTACTTC	CASEGQGIGETQYF
TRBD2	NA	TRBV10-3	TRBJ2-5	TGTGCCATCGGCGAAGGACTAGCGGGGGGCCAGGAGACCCAGTACTTC	CAIGEGLAGGQETQYF
TRBD2	NA	TRBV9	TRBJ2-3	TGTGCCAGCAGCACTGGACTAGCGGGGGCAGATACGCAGTATTTT	CASSTGLAGADTQYF
NA	NA	TRBV12-3/TRBV12-4	TRBJ2-1	TGTGCCAGCAGTTTCTTCCTAGCGAATGAGCAGTTCTTC	CASSFFLANEQFF
NA	NA	TRBV18	TRBJ1-1	TGTGCCAGCGCAAACGGGGAGACTCCGAACACTGAAGCTTTCTTT	CASANGETPNTEAFF
NA	NA	TRBV5-1	TRBJ2-5	TGCGCCAGCAGCTTGTTCAGACAAGAGACCCAGTACTTC	CASSLFRQETQYF
NA	NA	TRBV6-1	TRBJ1-1	TGTGCCAGCAGTGAATTAGTATCGGTCAGGCTGGCTTTCTTT	CASSELVSVRLAFF
TRBD1	NA	TRBV2	TRBJ1-6	TGTGCCAGTACACAGGGGATAGAATCACCCCTCCACTTT	CASTQGIESPLHF
NA	NA	TRBV6-2/TRBV6-3	TRBJ1-1	TGTGCCAGCAGTTACCAGGGATTTACGATGAACACTGAAGCTTTCTTT	CASSYQGFTMNTEAFF
TRBD1	NA	TRBV4-1	TRBJ1-6	TGCGCCAGCAGCCAAGCAGGGGGCTCCTATAATTCACCCCTCCACTTT	CASSQAGGSYNSPLHF
NA	NA	TRBV2	TRBJ2-1	TGTGCCAGCAAAACACAGGGCTATGAGCAGTTCTTC	CASKTQGYEQFF
NA	NA	TRBV30	TRBJ1-5	TGTGCCTGGAGTCGAACAGGGTGGGAGCAGCCCCAGCATTTT	CAWSRTGWEQPQHF
NA	NA	TRBV5-1	TRBJ1-4	TGCGCCAGCAGCTTAGTTCCGGAGGAAAAACTGTTTTTT	CASSLVPEEKLFF
TRBD2	NA	TRBV6-5	TRBJ2-5	TGTGCCAGCAGGCCTCTAGCGGGAAGACAAGAGACCCAGTACTTC	CASRPLAGRQETQYF
NA	NA	TRBV6-5	TRBJ2-3	TGTGCCAGCAGTTATGGAGAACCCGCTAGCACAGATACGCAGTATTTT	CASSYGEPASTDTQYF
NA	once	TRBV6-5	TRBJ1-1	TGTGCCAGCAGTTCTCCCGGGACTATGAACACTGAAGCTTTCTTT	CASSSPGTMNTEAFF
NA	NA	TRBV7-6	TRBJ2-2	TGTGCCAGCAGCCCGATGGCTGGGGAGCTGTTTTTT	CASSPMAGELFF
NA	NA	TRBV3-1/TRBV3-2	TRBJ1-1	TGTGCCAGCAGCCAAGTGGACACCACTGAAGCTTTCTTT	CASSQVDTTEAFF
TRBD2	NA	TRBV27	TRBJ2-1	TGTGCCAGCCGTCCTCGGACTAGCGGGACGGCCCACAATGAGCAGTTCTTC	CASRPRTSGTAHNEQFF
TRBD1	NA	TRBV7-3	TRBJ1-6	TGTGCCAGCAGCTTACAGTCCCTGGGACAGGCCAATAATTCACCCCTCCACTTT	CASSLQSLGQANNSPLHF
TRBD2	NA	TRBV6-2/TRBV6-3	TRBJ2-1	TGTGCCAGCAGTTACCCTGGTAGCACTAGCGGGGGCCACCTCTCCTACAATGAGCAGTTCTTC	CASSYPGSTSGGHLSYNEQFF
NA	NA	TRBV5-1	TRBJ2-2	TGCGCCAGCAGCTATTACAGGGCGAAGAACACCGGGGAGCTGTTTTTT	CASSYYRAKNTGELFF
TRBD1	NA	TRBV3-1/TRBV3-2	TRBJ1-2	TGTGCCAGCAGCCAGGAGGGGGCAGGTGGCTACACCTTC	CASSQEGAGGYTF